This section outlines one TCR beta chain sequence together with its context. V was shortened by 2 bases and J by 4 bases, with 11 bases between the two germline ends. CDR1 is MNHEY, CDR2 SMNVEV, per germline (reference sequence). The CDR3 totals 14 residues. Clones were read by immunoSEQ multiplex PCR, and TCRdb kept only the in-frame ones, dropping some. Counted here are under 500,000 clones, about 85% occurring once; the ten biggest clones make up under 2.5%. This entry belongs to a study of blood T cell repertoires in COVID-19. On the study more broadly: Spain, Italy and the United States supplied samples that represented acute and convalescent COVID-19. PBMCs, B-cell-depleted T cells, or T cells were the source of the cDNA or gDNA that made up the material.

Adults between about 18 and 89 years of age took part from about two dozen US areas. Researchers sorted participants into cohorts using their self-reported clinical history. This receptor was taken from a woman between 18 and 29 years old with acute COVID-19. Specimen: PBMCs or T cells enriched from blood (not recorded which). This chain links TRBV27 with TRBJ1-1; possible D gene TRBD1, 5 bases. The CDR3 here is CASSLRGGGTEAFF. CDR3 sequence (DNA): TGTGCCAGCAGTTTAAGGGGAGGAGGCACTGAAGCTTTCTTT.